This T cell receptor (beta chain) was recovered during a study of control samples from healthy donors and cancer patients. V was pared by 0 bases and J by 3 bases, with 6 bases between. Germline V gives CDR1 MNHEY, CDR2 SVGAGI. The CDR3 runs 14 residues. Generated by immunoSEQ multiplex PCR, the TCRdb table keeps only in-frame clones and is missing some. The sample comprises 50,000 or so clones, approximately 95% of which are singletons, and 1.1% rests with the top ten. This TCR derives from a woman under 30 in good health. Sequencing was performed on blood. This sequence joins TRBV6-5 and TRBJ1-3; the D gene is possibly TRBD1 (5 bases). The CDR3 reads CASSYSGVGNTIYF. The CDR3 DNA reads TGTGCCAGCAGTTACTCAGGGGTTGGAAACACCATATATTTT.